Each of the 9 T cell receptor beta chains below was sequenced from the same sample in a study of technical replicates of blood from a few donors. Some clones are missing from TCRdb's copy, which holds only in-frame ones; the method was immunoSEQ multiplex PCR. The sample shows some 78,000 clones, around 94% of them seen only once. Sequencing used T cells isolated from PBMCs. These receptors all stem from a human donor in good health.

V is TRBV28 and J is TRBJ1-2; no definite D call. The CDR3 has 16 residues. Germline CDR1 and CDR2: MDHEN and SYDVKM. V was pared by 2 bases and J by 8 bases, with 21 bases between. The CDR3 protein is CASSLPNPGQSGGYTF. CDR3 bases: TGTGCCAGCAGTTTACCGAATCCGGGTCAAAGCGGGGGCTACACCTTC.

V and J are TRBV6-5 and TRBJ1-5; tentative D call: TRBD1 (6 bases). V shed 6 bases and J shed 6 bases, with 12 bases lying between them. Germline CDR1 is MNHEY and CDR2 is SVGAGI. This CDR3 region has 13 residues. The CDR3 is CASSGQGIQPQHF. The CDR3 DNA is TGTGCCAGCAGCGGGCAGGGGATTCAGCCCCAGCATTTT.

This clone occurred a few times. The chain combines TRBV6-7 with TRBJ1-2, with D possibly being TRBD1 (5 bases). TRBV6-7 is reported as an ORF; its role is uncertain. Trimming shortened V by 2 bases and J by 4 bases, and 14 bases separated the two germline ends. The CDR3 is 15 residues long. CDR3 DNA sequence: TGTGCCAGCAGTTACAGGCCACCGACAGTCTATGGCTACACCTTC. Residues: CASSYRPPTVYGYTF.

V and J are TRBV5-8 and TRBJ1-2; 7 bases are shared with TRBD1. The junction had 11 bases not matched to a gene; V was cut back by 5 bases and J by 4 bases. Per the germline V gene, CDR1 is SGHTS and CDR2 is YDEGEE. The CDR3 extends over 15 amino acids. CDR3 protein: CASSWGQNVAYGYTF. CDR3 DNA: TGTGCCAGCAGTTGGGGACAGAATGTGGCCTATGGCTACACCTTC.

The chain joins TRBV21-1 to TRBJ1-2; the table names TRBD1, a call not compared with the DNA. TRBV21-1 is a pseudogene segment. The CDR3 loop spans 11 amino acids. CDR3 residues: CASSPPPGETF. DNA for the CDR3: TGTGCCAGCAGCCCCCCGCCAGGGGAAACCTTC.

The J gene is TRBJ1-2, the V gene TRBV7-9, with 9 bases aligning to TRBD1. This CDR3 comprises 16 residues. Germline-derived CDR1 and CDR2 are SEHNR and FQNEAQ (reference sequence). Trimming at V came to 4 bases and at J to 6 bases, leaving 12 bases not matched to a gene. The CDR3 DNA sequence: TGTGCCAGCAGCTGGACACTCCCGGGACAGGGCAATGGCTACACCTTC. It is translated as CASSWTLPGQGNGYTF.

CDR3 sequence: CSVGLTGANTEAFF. In nucleotides, the CDR3 is TGCAGCGTTGGTTTGACAGGGGCGAACACTGAAGCTTTCTTT. The gene calls are TRBV29-1 and TRBJ1-1, with 8 positions matching TRBD1. V was clipped by 4 bases and J by 1 base; unmatched bases: 5. From germline, CDR1 is SQVTM and CDR2 ANQGSEA. This CDR3 region has 14 residues.

The chain has TRBV18 and TRBJ2-7; D gene ambiguous. Trimming stripped 6 bases from V and 5 bases from J, with 11 bases between. The CDR3 has 12 amino acids. Germline V gives CDR1 KGHSH, CDR2 LQKENI. CDR3 in DNA: TGTGCCAGCTCTGTCCTTGAGGACGAGCAGTACTTC. Residues: CASSVLEDEQYF.

The rearrangement joins TRBV19 to TRBJ2-7; TRBD2 aligns across 8 bases. CDR1 and CDR2 from the germline V gene are LNHDA and SQIVND (reference sequence). The V gene end was trimmed by 8 bases and the J gene end by 1 base; junction bases not matched to a gene: 4. The CDR3 length is 13 residues. The CDR3 DNA follows: TGTGCCAGTGGACTAGCCTTATCCTACGAGCAGTACTTC. As protein: CASGLALSYEQYF. Filled out from reference TRBV19 and TRBJ2-7, the complete variable domain reads DGGITQSPKYLFRKEGQNVTLSCEQNLNHDAMYWYRQDPGQGLRLIYYSQIVNDFQKGDIAEGYSVSREKKESFPLTVTSAQKNPTAFYLCASGLALSYEQYFGPGTRLTVT.